This T cell receptor (beta chain) comes out of a study of blood T cell repertoires in COVID-19. TCRdb keeps only in-frame clones here, not all; method: immunoSEQ multiplex PCR. The data show about 100,000 clones, roughly 90% seen once. V was shortened by 3 bases and J by 3 bases, with 10 bases between the two germline ends. This CDR3 is 13 amino acids long. Looked up from germline, CDR1 is GTSNPN and CDR2 is SVGIG (reference sequence). The sequenced sample consisted of peripheral blood. The sequence derives from a man aged 55 to 70 with acute or convalescent COVID-19. This rearrangement joins TRBV30 to TRBJ2-3, with D hard to call. The DNA for the CDR3 is TGTGCCTGGAGAAGGCTAGAAACAGATACGCAGTATTTT. This encodes CAWRRLETDTQYF.